This T cell receptor (beta chain) was sequenced during a study of cytomegalovirus exposure and HLA in healthy donors. Some clones are missing from TCRdb's copy, which holds only in-frame ones; the method was immunoSEQ multiplex PCR. The table has 130,000 to 150,000 clones, 85% to 90% seen once. The length of the CDR3 is 14 residues. With V trimmed by 6 bases and J by 5 bases, 9 bases remained unmatched. CDR1 and CDR2 (germline): MNHEY, SMNVEV (reference sequence). This TCR derives from a young woman in good health and CMV-seropositive. This chain joins TRBV27 and TRBJ1-2; TRBD1 matches at 7 bases. Sequencing was carried out using PBMCs. CDR3 in DNA: TGTGCCAGCAGCACAGGGGCACCCTCTTATGGCTACACCTTC. Translation: CASSTGAPSYGYTF.